The 8 T cell receptor beta chains reported below all come from one sample, sequenced in a study of blood T cell repertoires in COVID-19. Method: immunoSEQ multiplex PCR; TCRdb's copy keeps in-frame clones and lacks some. The table lists about 110,000 clones, around nine tenths of them singletons. Material: peripheral blood. All receptors derive from a woman in her twenties or thirties with acute or convalescent COVID-19.

The chain combines TRBV28 with TRBJ2-3; weak D call: TRBD2 (5 bases). V lost 6 bases and J lost 1, with 20 bases in between. The CDR3 has 17 residues. Germline V lookup: CDR1 MDHEN, CDR2 SYDVKM. The CDR3, as DNA: TGTGCCAGCAGACGCCCCCTCAAGCGGACGCGCACAGATACGCAGTATTTT. Translated: CASRRPLKRTRTDTQYF.

V is TRBV20-1 and J is TRBJ1-5; D might be TRBD1 (6 bases). CDR3 size: 16 residues. Trimming pared 3 bases from V and 7 bases from J, leaving 22 bases between. Per germline, CDR1 DFQATT and CDR2 SNEGSKA (reference sequence). The CDR3 protein is CSASIRGQGWGQPQHF. Written as DNA, the CDR3 is TGCAGTGCTAGTATTAGAGGTCAGGGGTGGGGACAGCCCCAGCATTTT.

CDR3: CASSRLQGANTEAFF. Here the CDR3 DNA reads TGCGCCAGCAGTCGACTACAGGGGGCGAACACTGAAGCTTTCTTT. The chain links TRBV23-1 to TRBJ1-1, with 9 nucleotides matching TRBD1. TRBV23-1 is an ORF; its function is uncertain. J lost 1 base, V lost 4 bases, and 4 bases had no gene match. CDR3 length: 15 residues.

The chain links TRBV5-4 to TRBJ2-7, with D uncertain. This CDR3 comprises 14 residues. Germline CDR1 reads SGHNT; CDR2 reads YYREEE (reference sequence). The V gene lost 2 bases and the J gene lost 1 base, with 10 bases spanning the gap. CDR3 region: CASSFQLHSYEQYF. The CDR3 nucleotides read TGTGCCAGCAGCTTCCAACTACATTCCTACGAGCAGTACTTC.

V gene TRBV24-1 combines with J gene TRBJ1-2; D remains ambiguous. Trimming stripped 2 bases from V and 1 base from J, with 4 bases between. This CDR3 has 13 amino acids. Germline V CDR1 and CDR2: KGHDR, SFDVKD. The CDR3 coding sequence is TGTGCCACCAGTGATTCGGTTAACTATGGCTACACCTTC. It is translated as CATSDSVNYGYTF.

This sequence joins TRBV10-3 and TRBJ1-3, with 11 positions matching TRBD1. The V segment lost 6 bases and the J segment 3 bases; nucleotides outside the gene matches: 4. The CDR3 contains 15 residues. CDR1 is ENHRY and CDR2 is SYGVKD in the germline V gene. CDR3 in DNA: TGTGCCATCAGGGGACAGGGGGGTCGTGGAAACACCATATATTTT. Amino acid sequence: CAIRGQGGRGNTIYF.

This chain joins TRBV19 and TRBJ2-3; D gene uncertain. Germline values: CDR1 LNHDA, CDR2 SQIVND (reference sequence). This CDR3 region has 14 residues. Trimming took 3 bases from V and 2 from J, leaving 9 bases between them. The DNA of the CDR3 is TGTGCCAGTAGTATTGCTAGAGCCACAGATACGCAGTATTTT. It specifies CASSIARATDTQYF.

The chain recombines TRBV27 with TRBJ2-3, with D perhaps TRBD2 (6 bases). The germline V gene encodes CDR1 MNHEY and CDR2 SMNVEV (reference sequence). This CDR3 comprises 17 residues. The ends were cut back, 5 bases at V and 0 bases at J, with 18 bases in the middle. The CDR3 here is CASSPGSLATSTDTQYF. The CDR3 DNA reads TGTGCCAGCAGTCCCGGTTCTCTAGCGACTAGCACAGATACGCAGTATTTT.